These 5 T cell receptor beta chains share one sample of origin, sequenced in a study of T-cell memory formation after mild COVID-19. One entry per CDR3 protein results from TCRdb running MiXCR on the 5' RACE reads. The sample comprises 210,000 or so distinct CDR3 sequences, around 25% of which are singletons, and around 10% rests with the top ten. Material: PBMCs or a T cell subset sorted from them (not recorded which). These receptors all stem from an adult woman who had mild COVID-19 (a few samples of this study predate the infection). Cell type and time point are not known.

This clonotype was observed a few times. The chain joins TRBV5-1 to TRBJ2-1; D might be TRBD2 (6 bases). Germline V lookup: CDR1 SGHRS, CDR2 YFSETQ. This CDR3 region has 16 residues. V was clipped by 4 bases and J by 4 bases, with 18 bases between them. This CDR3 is CASSGEERSVYNEQFF. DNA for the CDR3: TGCGCCAGCAGCGGGGAGGAGAGGTCGGTATACAATGAGCAGTTCTTC.

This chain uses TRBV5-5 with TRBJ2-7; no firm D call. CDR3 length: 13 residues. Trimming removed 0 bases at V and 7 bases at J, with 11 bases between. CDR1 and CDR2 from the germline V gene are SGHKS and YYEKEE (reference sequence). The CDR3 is CASSLGTVGEQYF. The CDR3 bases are TGTGCCAGCAGCTTGGGAACGGTCGGAGAGCAGTACTTC.

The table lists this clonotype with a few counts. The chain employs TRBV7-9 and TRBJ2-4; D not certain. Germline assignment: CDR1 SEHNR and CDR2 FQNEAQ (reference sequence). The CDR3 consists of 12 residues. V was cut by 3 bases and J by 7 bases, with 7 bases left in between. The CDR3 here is CASSLGPNIQYF. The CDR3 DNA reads TGTGCCAGCAGCTTGGGCCCCAACATTCAGTACTTC.

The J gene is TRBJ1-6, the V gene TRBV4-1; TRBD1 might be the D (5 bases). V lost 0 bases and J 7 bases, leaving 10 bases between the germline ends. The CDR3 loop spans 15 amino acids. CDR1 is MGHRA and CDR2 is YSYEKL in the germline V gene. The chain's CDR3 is CASSQEGEGNSPLHF. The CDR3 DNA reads TGCGCCAGCAGCCAAGAAGGGGAAGGCAATTCACCCCTCCACTTT.

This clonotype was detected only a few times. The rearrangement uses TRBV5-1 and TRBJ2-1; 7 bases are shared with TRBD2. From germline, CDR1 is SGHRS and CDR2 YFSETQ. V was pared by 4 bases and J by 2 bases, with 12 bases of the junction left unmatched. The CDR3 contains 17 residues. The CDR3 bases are TGCGCCAGCAGCGACCCATTGGCGGGGGAGGCCTACAATGAGCAGTTCTTC. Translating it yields CASSDPLAGEAYNEQFF.